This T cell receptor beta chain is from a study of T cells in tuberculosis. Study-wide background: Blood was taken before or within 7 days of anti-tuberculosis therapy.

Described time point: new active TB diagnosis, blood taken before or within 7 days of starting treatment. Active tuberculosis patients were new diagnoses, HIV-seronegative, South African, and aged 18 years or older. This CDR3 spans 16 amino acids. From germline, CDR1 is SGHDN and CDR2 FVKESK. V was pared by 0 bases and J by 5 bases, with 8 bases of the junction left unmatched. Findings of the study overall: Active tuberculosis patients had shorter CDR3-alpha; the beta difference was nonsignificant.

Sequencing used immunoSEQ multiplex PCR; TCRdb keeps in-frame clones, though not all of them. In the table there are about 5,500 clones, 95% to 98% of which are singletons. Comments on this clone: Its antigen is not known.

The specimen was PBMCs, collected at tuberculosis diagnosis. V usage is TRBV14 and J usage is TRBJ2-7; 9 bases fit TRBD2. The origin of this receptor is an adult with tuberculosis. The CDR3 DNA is TGTGCCAGCAGCCAAGAAGTGGCGGGAGGGTTGAACGAGCAGTACTTC. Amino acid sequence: CASSQEVAGGLNEQYF.